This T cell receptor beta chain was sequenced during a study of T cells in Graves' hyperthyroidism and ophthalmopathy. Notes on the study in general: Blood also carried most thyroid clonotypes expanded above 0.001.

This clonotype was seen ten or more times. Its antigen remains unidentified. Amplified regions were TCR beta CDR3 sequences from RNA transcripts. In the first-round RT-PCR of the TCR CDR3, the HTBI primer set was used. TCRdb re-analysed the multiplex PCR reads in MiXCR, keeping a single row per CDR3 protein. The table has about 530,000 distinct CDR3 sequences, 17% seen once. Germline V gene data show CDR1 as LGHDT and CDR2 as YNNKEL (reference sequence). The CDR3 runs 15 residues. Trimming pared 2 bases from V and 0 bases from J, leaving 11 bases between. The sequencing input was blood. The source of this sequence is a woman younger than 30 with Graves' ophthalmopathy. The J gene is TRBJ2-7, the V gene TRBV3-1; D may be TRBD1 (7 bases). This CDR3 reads CASSQSQGGSYEQYF. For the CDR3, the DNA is TGTGCCAGCAGCCAAAGCCAGGGGGGCTCCTACGAGCAGTACTTC.